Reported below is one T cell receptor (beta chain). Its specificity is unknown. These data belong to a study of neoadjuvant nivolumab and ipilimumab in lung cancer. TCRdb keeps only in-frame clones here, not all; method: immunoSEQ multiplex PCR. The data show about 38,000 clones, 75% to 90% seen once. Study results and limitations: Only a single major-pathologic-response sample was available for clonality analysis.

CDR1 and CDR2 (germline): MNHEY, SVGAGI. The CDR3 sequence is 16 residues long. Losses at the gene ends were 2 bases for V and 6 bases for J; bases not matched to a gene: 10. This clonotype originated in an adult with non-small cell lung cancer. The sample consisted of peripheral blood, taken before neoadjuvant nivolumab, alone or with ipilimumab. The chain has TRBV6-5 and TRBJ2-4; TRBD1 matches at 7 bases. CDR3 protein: CASSYTNPGQRNIQYF. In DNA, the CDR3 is TGTGCCAGCAGTTACACAAATCCGGGACAGCGAAACATTCAGTACTTC.